These T cell receptor beta chains were read from a single sample in a study of blood T cells in healthy people across ages. TCRdb called the 5' RACE reads again in MiXCR, with one record for every CDR3 protein. Of 1.4 million or so distinct CDR3 sequences in the sample, about 45% are singletons; the top ten hold roughly 3.7%. Sample: blood. The receptor source for this set is a woman aged 18-29 years in good health. Both conserved end residues are part of each CDR3. The D gene is left open where the match is weak. Clone size is shown for a subset of rows, as once, few, many or a class of expanded clone.

TRBV6-1,-,few,TRBJ2-1,14,CASSATGIYNEQFF,TGTGCCAGCAGTGCTACCGGGATTTACAATGAGCAGTTCTTC
TRBV6-5,-,few,TRBJ1-2,16,CASSYSEALTNYGYTF,TGTGCCAGCAGTTACTCCGAAGCCTTAACTAACTATGGCTACACCTTC
TRBV4-3,-,-,TRBJ1-3,17,CASSQDSAGSSGNTIYF,TGCGCCAGCAGCCAAGATTCGGCAGGGTCTTCAGGAAACACCATATATTTT
TRBV9,-,few,TRBJ2-1,15,CASSPGGGVYNEQFF,TGTGCCAGCAGCCCAGGGGGGGGAGTCTACAATGAGCAGTTCTTC
TRBV29-1,TRBD1,few,TRBJ2-1,14,CSVEGRTGVNEQFF,TGCAGCGTTGAGGGTAGGACAGGGGTAAATGAGCAGTTCTTC
TRBV27,TRBD1,few,TRBJ2-5,14,CASSFQGQQETQYF,TGTGCCAGCAGTTTCCAGGGACAGCAAGAGACCCAGTACTTC
TRBV15,-,-,TRBJ1-4,15,CATSTQHGTGEKLFF,TGTGCCACCAGTACCCAACACGGGACTGGTGAAAAACTGTTTTTT
TRBV10-3,TRBD2,-,TRBJ2-5,15,CAISPGAGGQETQYF,TGTGCCATCAGCCCTGGAGCGGGGGGGCAAGAGACCCAGTACTTC
TRBV29-1,-,many,TRBJ1-4,11,CSVAWSEKLFF,TGCAGCGTTGCATGGAGTGAAAAACTGTTTTTT
TRBV20-1,-,-,TRBJ1-2,15,CSARDHRFSNYGYTF,TGCAGTGCTAGAGATCACAGATTTTCTAACTATGGCTACACCTTC
TRBV7-2,TRBD1,many,TRBJ1-5,14,CASSERQGNQPQHF,TGTGCCAGCAGCGAAAGACAGGGGAATCAGCCCCAGCATTTT
TRBV7-2,TRBD1,-,TRBJ1-2,15,CASSLEPGGNYGYTF,TGTGCCAGCAGCTTAGAGCCAGGGGGCAACTATGGCTACACCTTC
TRBV9,TRBD1,-,TRBJ2-6,18,CASTRTGGLPSGANVLTF,TGTGCCAGCACCCGGACAGGGGGTCTTCCCTCTGGGGCCAACGTCCTGACTTTC
TRBV4-3,TRBD2,-,TRBJ2-3,15,CASSQGLADTDTQYF,TGCGCCAGCAGCCAAGGCCTAGCGGACACAGATACGCAGTATTTT
TRBV25-1,-,-,TRBJ2-7,11,CASTTVYEQYF,TGTGCCAGCACCACCGTCTACGAGCAGTACTTC
TRBV2,-,-,TRBJ1-1,16,CASSVEDSGGDTEAFF,TGTGCCAGCAGTGTGGAGGACAGCGGCGGTGACACTGAAGCTTTCTTT
TRBV29-1,-,-,TRBJ2-3,13,CSVDGPYIDTQYF,TGCAGCGTTGACGGGCCGTACATAGATACGCAGTATTTT